These 12 T cell receptor beta chains were sequenced from one sample in a study of shared clonotypes between healthy human individuals. Repertoires were generated with immunoSEQ multiplex PCR, while TCRdb's copy carries only in-frame clones and drops some. The sample records 2 million to 2.5 million clones, approximately 94% being singletons. Sequenced sample: naive CD4+ T cells sorted from blood. Subset defined: CD45RA+ positively selected. Receptors were obtained from a man between 18 and 29 years old in good health.

This clone occurred once. The rearrangement links TRBV6-1 to TRBJ2-2; 7 bases line up with TRBD1. The J segment lost 5 bases and the V segment lost 3 bases, leaving 6 bases of the junction unmatched. The CDR3 runs 15 residues. The germline CDR1 and CDR2 sequences are MNHNS and SASEGT. This CDR3 is CASSDAGTATGELFF. The DNA for the CDR3 is TGTGCCAGCAGTGACGCCGGGACAGCTACCGGGGAGCTGTTTTTT.

This clone has a single count. The chain uses TRBV30 and TRBJ1-6; D is unresolved. V was clipped by 3 bases and J by 0 bases, with 3 bases between them. Germline loops: CDR1 GTSNPN, CDR2 SVGIG (reference sequence). The CDR3 runs 13 residues. CDR3 protein: CAWRRSYNSPLHF. The CDR3 DNA is TGTGCCTGGAGGCGCTCCTATAATTCACCCCTCCACTTT.

The gene calls are TRBV7-3 and TRBJ1-2; possible D gene TRBD1, 5 bases. Trimming left V 1 base short and J 8 bases short, with 14 bases between. This CDR3 has 14 residues. CDR1 and CDR2 from the germline V gene are SGHTA and FQGTGA. Here the CDR3 reads CASSLNDRREGYTF. DNA for the CDR3: TGTGCCAGCAGCTTAAACGATCGCAGGGAAGGCTACACCTTC.

The V call is TRBV6-1, the J call TRBJ2-7; no clear D gene. Germline CDR1 MNHNS, CDR2 SASEGT. CDR3 length: 13 amino acids. V was shortened by 0 bases and J by 3 bases, with 6 bases between the two germline ends. CDR3 in DNA: TGTGCCAGCAGTGAAGCTAACAGCTACGAGCAGTACTTC. This sequence encodes CASSEANSYEQYF.

The rearrangement uses TRBV27 and TRBJ1-6; tentative D call: TRBD1 (6 bases). CDR3 length: 18 amino acids. V lost 6 bases, J lost 7 bases, and 25 bases lay in between. Germline CDR1 reads MNHEY; CDR2 reads SMNVEV (reference sequence). CDR3 amino acids: CASSPGVGRGNGNSPLHF. As DNA, the CDR3 is TGTGCCAGCAGCCCTGGGGTTGGCAGGGGTAACGGGAATTCACCCCTCCACTTT.

This chain connects TRBV5-1 to TRBJ1-4, with a weak D call TRBD1 (6 bases). Germline V gene data show CDR1 as SGHRS and CDR2 as YFSETQ. V lost 4 bases, J lost 0 bases, and 10 bases lay in between. CDR3 length: 15 residues. Here the CDR3 reads CASSTGTTTNEKLFF. The CDR3, as DNA: TGCGCCAGCAGCACCGGGACAACAACTAATGAAAAACTGTTTTTT.

The J gene is TRBJ1-1, the V gene TRBV5-1; TRBD1 aligns across 10 bases. Germline V gives CDR1 SGHRS, CDR2 YFSETQ. This CDR3 spans 15 amino acids. With V trimmed by 6 bases and J by 5 bases, 10 bases remained unmatched. CDR3 in DNA: TGCGCCAGCACGAACGGACAGGGGGGAAATACTGAAGCTTTCTTT. It encodes CASTNGQGGNTEAFF.

This clone has just one count. The rearrangement uses TRBV5-1 and TRBJ2-1, with 7 bases identical to TRBD2. The CDR3 contains 17 residues. Germline trimming cut 1 base from V and 4 bases from J; bases unmatched to any gene: 11. Germline CDR1 is SGHRS and CDR2 is YFSETQ. The CDR3 reads CASSLIGAGASYNEQFF. The CDR3, as DNA: TGCGCCAGCAGCTTGATAGGGGCGGGAGCGAGTTACAATGAGCAGTTCTTC.

V usage is TRBV7-9 and J usage is TRBJ2-7; a weak D match, TRBD1 (7 bases). The CDR3 has 14 residues. Trimming shortened V by 4 bases and J by 2 bases, and 12 bases separated the two germline ends. Germline lookup yields CDR1 SEHNR and CDR2 FQNEAQ (reference sequence). CDR3 in DNA: TGTGCCAGCAGCTGGGGGGACAGAACCTACGAGCAGTACTTC. Translated, it gives CASSWGDRTYEQYF.

CDR3 DNA: TGTGCCAGCAGCTTAAGGGAAGAGACCCAGTACTTC. Translating it yields CASSLREETQYF. The genes are TRBV5-5 and TRBJ2-5; D not certain. Per germline, CDR1 SGHKS and CDR2 YYEKEE (reference sequence). This CDR3 region has 12 residues. The germline V and J ends were trimmed by 2 bases and 3 bases, with 5 bases remaining between them.

This chain joins TRBV2 and TRBJ1-5, with 7 bases that match TRBD1. Trimming cost V 4 bases and J 3 bases; bases outside gene matches: 12. Germline CDR1 is SNHLY and CDR2 is FYNNEI. The CDR3 spans 17 residues. Here the CDR3 DNA reads TGTGCCAGCAGTGGGATTCCGCAGGACAGGCACAATCAGCCCCAGCATTTT. This sequence encodes CASSGIPQDRHNQPQHF.

The gene calls are TRBV5-4 and TRBJ1-6; no clear D gene. The CDR3 runs to 15 residues. Germline V gene data show CDR1 as SGHNT and CDR2 as YYREEE (reference sequence). V lost 0 bases, J lost 7 bases, and 11 bases lay in between. The CDR3 DNA follows: TGTGCCAGCAGCTTGGATTTGTTGGGCAATTCACCCCTCCACTTT. This translates into CASSLDLLGNSPLHF.